The text below deals with one T cell receptor beta chain. Germline V lookup: CDR1 SGHRS, CDR2 YFSETQ. The CDR3 runs to 18 residues. From its re-call of the 5' RACE reads, TCRdb lists each CDR3 protein once, without DNA. The clone table shows 95,000 to 110,000 distinct CDR3 sequences, with the ten largest holding 1.9%. This specimen comes from a study of monozygotic twins with inflammatory bowel disease. The receptor was derived from a human donor with ulcerative colitis or Crohn's disease, or a healthy co-twin of an affected twin (not recorded which). The rearrangement joins TRBV5-1 to TRBJ2-2; the D gene TCRdb calls, TRBD1, cannot be checked with no DNA. Sequenced material: blood. CDR3 in amino acids: CASSSKAGTGKNTGELFF.